A selection of T cell receptor beta chains follows, all from one sample in a study of blood T cells in healthy people across ages. Using its own MiXCR run on the 5' RACE reads, TCRdb lists one record per CDR3 protein. The sample consists of fewer than 950,000 distinct CDR3 sequences, about 55% of them appearing once. Sequenced: blood. These TCRs come from a man older than 75 in good health. CDR3s include the opening cysteine and the closing phenylalanine or tryptophan. The D gene is left open where the match is weak. The size entry is marked missing in some rows and otherwise reads once, few, many or a size class.

V gene,clone size,D gene,J gene,CDR3 protein,CDR3 DNA
TRBV6-1,NA,TRBD1,TRBJ2-7,CASTRDRVLDEQYF,TGTGCCAGCACGCGAGACAGGGTTCTCGACGAGCAGTACTTC
TRBV11-3,NA,NA,TRBJ2-1,CASSLAGQASYNEQFF,TGTGCCAGCAGCTTGGCTGGCCAGGCCTCCTACAATGAGCAGTTCTTC
TRBV2,NA,TRBD2,TRBJ2-5,CASARRRETLETQYF,TGTGCCAGCGCCAGGAGGCGGGAGACGTTAGAGACCCAGTACTTC
TRBV20-1,NA,TRBD2,TRBJ2-7,CRARRTSPEQYF,TGCAGGGCTAGAAGGACTAGTCCCGAGCAGTACTTC
TRBV7-3,NA,TRBD1,TRBJ2-1,CASSSLPWGQGRVYNEQFF,TGTGCCAGCAGCTCATTACCGTGGGGACAGGGAAGGGTTTACAATGAGCAGTTCTTC
TRBV10-3,NA,NA,TRBJ2-7,CAISEGAPRVHYEQYF,TGTGCCATCAGTGAGGGGGCCCCCCGGGTTCACTACGAGCAGTACTTC
TRBV7-2,few,TRBD2,TRBJ2-3,CASSFLPSSGRSDTQYF,TGTGCCAGCAGCTTCCTACCCTCTAGCGGGAGGTCAGATACGCAGTATTTT
TRBV20-1,NA,NA,TRBJ2-5,CSARIGGAETQYF,TGCAGTGCTCGTATCGGGGGAGCAGAGACCCAGTACTTC
TRBV27,few,TRBD1,TRBJ2-7,CASSLTGTGVYEQYF,TGTGCCAGCAGTTTAACCGGGACAGGGGTCTACGAGCAGTACTTC
TRBV5-8,NA,NA,TRBJ2-1,CASSAGKAVGNEQFF,TGTGCCAGCAGCGCAGGGAAGGCCGTGGGGAATGAGCAGTTCTTC
TRBV28,NA,TRBD1,TRBJ2-3,CASSSANRQGEDTSTDTQYF,TGTGCCAGCAGTAGCGCAAACCGACAGGGGGAGGATACTAGCACAGATACGCAGTATTTT
TRBV29-1,few,TRBD2,TRBJ2-5,CSVAQGLARETQYF,TGCAGCGTGGCCCAGGGACTAGCGAGAGAGACCCAGTACTTC
TRBV7-6,NA,NA,TRBJ2-1,CASSSPRGPGYNEQFF,TGTGCCAGCAGCAGCCCCCGCGGGCCAGGCTACAATGAGCAGTTCTTC
TRBV4-1,NA,NA,TRBJ2-7,CASSQVSGRTLYEQYF,TGCGCCAGCAGCCAAGTTTCGGGACGCACCCTATACGAGCAGTACTTC
TRBV29-1,NA,TRBD2,TRBJ2-7,CSVAGTSGSHEQYF,TGCAGCGTTGCCGGGACTAGCGGGAGCCATGAGCAGTACTTC
TRBV4-2,once,TRBD1,TRBJ2-2,CASSQTGANTGELFF,TGTGCCAGCAGCCAAACAGGGGCGAACACCGGGGAGCTGTTTTTT
TRBV7-3,NA,NA,TRBJ2-1,CASSLYRAMNNEQFF,TGTGCCAGCAGCTTATATAGGGCCATGAACAATGAGCAGTTCTTC
TRBV29-1,many,TRBD1,TRBJ1-2,CSVDRQGAGGYTF,TGCAGCGTTGACAGACAGGGGGCAGGTGGCTACACCTTC
TRBV7-6,few,NA,TRBJ1-2,CASSLASITRGYTF,TGTGCCAGCAGCTTAGCGAGTATAACACGAGGCTACACCTTC
TRBV20-1,few,NA,TRBJ1-2,CSARWIYGYTF,TGCAGTGCTAGATGGATATATGGCTACACCTTC
TRBV4-2,NA,TRBD1,TRBJ1-1,CASSQDNRGVTEAFF,TGTGCCAGCAGCCAAGATAACAGGGGTGTCACTGAAGCTTTCTTT
TRBV5-1,few,TRBD1,TRBJ2-2,CASSLTGDANTGELFF,TGCGCCAGCAGCTTGACAGGGGATGCGAACACCGGGGAGCTGTTTTTT
TRBV11-2,few,NA,TRBJ1-1,CASSLGRVAQNTEAFF,TGTGCCAGCAGCTTAGGCCGTGTAGCGCAGAACACTGAAGCTTTCTTT
TRBV5-5,NA,TRBD1,TRBJ1-1,CASSLLAGTVNTEAFF,TGTGCCAGCAGCTTGTTAGCCGGGACAGTAAACACTGAAGCTTTCTTT